The rows below give T cell receptor beta chains drawn from one sample of a study of cytotoxic CD8 clonotypes in ibrutinib-treated CLL. Assay used: immunoSEQ multiplex PCR; TCRdb lists only in-frame clones, some missing. Of roughly 17,000 clones listed, 64% are singletons. The sequenced sample was PBMCs, obtained after 12 months of ibrutinib treatment. The receptors here all came from a human donor with chronic lymphocytic leukemia. Both conserved end residues are part of each CDR3. A D gene is named only where the DNA matches it firmly. Clone size is not always given. Where it is, it says once, few, many or a class for expanded clones.

size	V	J	D	CDR3	DNA
-	TRBV19	TRBJ2-3	-	CASSIDVGGPTDTQYF	TGTGCCAGTAGTATAGATGTGGGGGGGCCCACAGATACGCAGTATTTT
-	TRBV5-4	TRBJ2-7	TRBD1	CASSSRQGANNPYEQYF	TGTGCCAGCAGCTCGCGACAGGGGGCAAATAATCCCTACGAGCAGTACTTC
-	TRBV9	TRBJ2-1	-	CASSVDARVTYNEQFF	TGTGCCAGCAGCGTAGATGCCAGGGTCACCTACAATGAGCAGTTCTTC
few	TRBV6-6	TRBJ2-7	-	CATLTGDPLEQYF	TGTGCCACCCTGACCGGCGACCCCCTCGAGCAGTACTTC
-	TRBV2	TRBJ2-6	-	CATRRDSLSGANVLTF	TGTGCCACGAGAAGGGACTCCCTCTCTGGGGCCAACGTCCTGACTTTC
-	TRBV28	TRBJ2-7	-	CASSVVGDTTYEQYF	TGTGCCAGCAGTGTAGTAGGGGACACAACCTACGAGCAGTACTTC
-	TRBV19	TRBJ2-7	-	CASSSRETYEQYF	TGTGCCAGTAGTAGCCGGGAAACCTACGAGCAGTACTTC
-	TRBV21-1	TRBJ2-1	-	CASSNDRDRGWIEQFF	TGTGCCAGCAGCAATGACCGGGACAGGGGATGGATTGAGCAGTTCTTC
-	TRBV4-2	TRBJ2-1	TRBD2	CASSQDQLAATYNEQFF	TGTGCCAGCAGCCAAGATCAACTAGCGGCCACCTACAATGAGCAGTTCTTC
-	TRBV19	TRBJ2-2	TRBD2	CASSIRGSSIGELFF	TGTGCCAGTAGTATTCGCGGGAGTTCTATCGGGGAGCTGTTTTTT
-	TRBV9	TRBJ2-3	-	CASSGDLSHTQYF	TGTGCCAGCAGCGGGGACCTTTCGCATACGCAGTATTTT
many	TRBV11-3	TRBJ2-1	TRBD2	CASSRGLAGVNEQFF	TGTGCCAGCAGCCGGGGACTAGCGGGAGTTAATGAGCAGTTCTTC
-	TRBV7-2	TRBJ2-1	-	CASSLEAGLYNEQFF	TGTGCCAGCAGCCTAGAGGCCGGACTCTACAATGAGCAGTTCTTC
few	TRBV7-9	TRBJ2-2	TRBD2	CASSLQAGDTGELFF	TGTGCCAGCAGCTTACAAGCGGGAGACACCGGGGAGCTGTTTTTT
-	TRBV19	TRBJ1-4	-	CASEDSALGLGKLFF	TGTGCCAGTGAGGACAGTGCTCTCGGATTGGGAAAACTGTTTTTT
-	TRBV11-2	TRBJ2-7	-	CASSLDRYEQYF	TGTGCCAGCAGCTTAGATCGGTACGAGCAGTACTTC
few	TRBV10-3	TRBJ2-1	TRBD2	CASRLALPNEQFF	TGTGCCTCCAGACTAGCGCTTCCCAATGAGCAGTTCTTC
-	TRBV6-4	TRBJ2-3	-	CASSGSDRSDTQYF	TGTGCCAGCAGTGGGTCCGATCGGTCAGATACGCAGTATTTT
few	TRBV7-2	TRBJ1-5	-	CASSFPGPQHF	TGTGCCAGCAGCTTTCCGGGGCCCCAGCATTTT
-	TRBV5-4	TRBJ2-5	-	CASSRPDRKETQYF	TGTGCCAGCAGCCGACCTGACAGAAAAGAGACCCAGTACTTC
-	TRBV5-1	TRBJ2-5	-	CASSPGSRRRTFQETQYF	TGCGCCAGCAGCCCCGGAAGTAGGCGCAGGACTTTCCAAGAGACCCAGTACTTC
-	TRBV9	TRBJ2-7	-	CASSVEATGSYEQYF	TGTGCCAGCAGCGTAGAGGCGACGGGATCCTACGAGCAGTACTTC
-	TRBV29-1	TRBJ2-3	TRBD2	CSGAKREGSNTQYF	TGCAGCGGGGCGAAGCGGGAGGGTTCGAATACGCAGTATTTT
-	TRBV12-5	TRBJ2-4	-	CASGTGTPSSPKNIQYF	TGTGCTAGTGGTACCGGGACTCCATCTAGCCCTAAAAACATTCAGTACTTC
-	TRBV10-3	TRBJ2-3	TRBD2	CATVLAGAGDTQYF	TGTGCCACCGTACTAGCGGGAGCTGGAGATACGCAGTATTTT
-	TRBV5-1	TRBJ2-5	-	CASSLAGGTAPETQYF	TGCGCCAGCAGCTTGGCCGGGGGGACAGCACCGGAGACCCAGTACTTC
few	TRBV6-1	TRBJ1-2	-	CASSELWQDDDYTF	TGTGCCAGCAGTGAACTTTGGCAGGATGACGACTACACCTTC
few	TRBV7-9	TRBJ2-1	-	CASSPGPRVSGYNEQFF	TGTGCCAGCAGCCCCGGCCCTCGGGTGAGCGGGTACAATGAGCAGTTCTTC
few	TRBV6-4	TRBJ1-3	TRBD1	CAGRQGNSGNTIYF	TGTGCCGGACGACAGGGAAACTCTGGAAACACCATATATTTT
-	TRBV10-3	TRBJ1-1	-	CAITSGANEAFF	TGTGCCATCACTTCCGGGGCAAATGAAGCTTTCTTT
-	TRBV2	TRBJ2-2	-	CASSEQGYAGELFF	TGTGCCAGCAGTGAACAGGGCTACGCCGGGGAGCTGTTTTTT
-	TRBV9	TRBJ1-2	-	CASSVAEDSEPYGYTF	TGTGCCAGCAGCGTAGCTGAGGACAGCGAACCTTATGGCTACACCTTC
-	TRBV4-2	TRBJ2-2	-	CASSQETRTTGELFF	TGTGCCAGCAGCCAAGAAACCCGAACGACCGGGGAGCTGTTTTTT
-	TRBV15	TRBJ2-1	TRBD2	CATSRELGGGNEQFF	TGTGCCACCAGCAGAGAACTCGGGGGGGGCAATGAGCAGTTCTTC
-	TRBV7-2	TRBJ1-1	TRBD1	CASSLPGGWTEAFF	TGTGCCAGCAGCTTACCAGGGGGATGGACTGAAGCTTTCTTT
few	TRBV19	TRBJ1-5	-	CASFGRRNQPQHF	TGTGCCAGTTTCGGGCGACGCAATCAGCCCCAGCATTTT
-	TRBV10-3	TRBJ2-3	TRBD2	CAINPGLALGSTDTQYF	TGTGCCATCAATCCGGGACTAGCCCTTGGGAGCACAGATACGCAGTATTTT
-	TRBV7-9	TRBJ2-3	-	CASSPYGGAYDTQYF	TGTGCCAGCAGCCCGTATGGAGGAGCATATGATACGCAGTATTTT
once	TRBV19	TRBJ2-5	-	CASSEGVGETQYF	TGTGCCAGTAGTGAGGGAGTGGGGGAGACCCAGTACTTC
-	TRBV2	TRBJ1-4	-	CASSGHLTGAEKLFF	TGTGCCAGCAGTGGACATCTAACGGGGGCTGAAAAACTGTTTTTT
-	TRBV5-1	TRBJ2-3	-	CASSLAGRSTDTQYF	TGCGCCAGCAGCTTGGCGGGACGTAGCACAGATACGCAGTATTTT
few	TRBV7-8	TRBJ2-7	TRBD1	CASSFDRAWEQYF	TGTGCCAGCAGCTTTGACAGGGCTTGGGAGCAGTACTTC
-	TRBV18	TRBJ2-1	TRBD2	CASSPGLAGKPLGEQFF	TGTGCCAGCTCACCAGGACTAGCGGGAAAACCCTTGGGTGAGCAGTTCTTC
few	TRBV11-2	TRBJ1-4	TRBD1	CASRRTGVEKLFF	TGTGCCAGCAGGCGGACAGGGGTGGAAAAACTGTTTTTT
-	TRBV5-1	TRBJ2-7	-	CASSLDNYEQYF	TGCGCCAGCAGTCTGGACAACTACGAGCAGTACTTC
-	TRBV5-1	TRBJ1-2	-	CASSLAPGGTSTGYTF	TGCGCCAGCAGCTTGGCTCCGGGGGGCACGTCTACTGGCTACACCTTC
-	TRBV11-1	TRBJ2-4	TRBD2	CASSGFGLAGAKNIQYF	TGTGCCAGCAGCGGGTTCGGGCTAGCGGGAGCCAAAAACATTCAGTACTTC
-	TRBV7-9	TRBJ1-2	-	CASSPMGSGPYGYTF	TGTGCCAGCAGCCCTATGGGGTCGGGGCCCTATGGCTACACCTTC
-	TRBV5-1	TRBJ2-7	TRBD1	CASRDRDHEQYF	TGCGCCAGCCGGGACAGGGACCACGAGCAGTACTTC
-	TRBV19	TRBJ2-1	-	CASGDFVSSYNEQFF	TGTGCCAGTGGAGATTTCGTGAGCTCCTACAATGAGCAGTTCTTC
-	TRBV28	TRBJ2-7	-	CASIWSGDPTQQYF	TGTGCCAGCATCTGGTCCGGGGACCCTACCCAGCAGTACTTC
-	TRBV7-2	TRBJ2-7	TRBD1	CASSGRDRGPYEQYF	TGTGCCAGCAGCGGCCGGGACAGGGGGCCGTACGAGCAGTACTTC
-	TRBV11-3	TRBJ2-2	-	CASSLSGDTGELFF	TGTGCCAGCAGCTTATCTGGGGACACCGGGGAGCTGTTTTTT
-	TRBV10-3	TRBJ2-7	-	CAISSPDILDYEQYF	TGTGCCATCAGTAGCCCTGACATCCTGGACTACGAGCAGTACTTC